Given below is one T cell receptor (beta chain) in context. The target of this receptor is not known. No base-level quality is on record; no much larger clone is a single base apart. The CDR3, cysteine through phenylalanine, is 13 amino acids long. Of all the DNA, just the CDR3 is kept, 39 bases in frame from base 1. Reading the germline V gene (reference sequence) gives CDR1 LGHDT and CDR2 YNNKEL. V is reduced by 4 bases and J by 12 bases, leaving a spacing of 16 bases between them. The data were taken from a study of T cell responses to AZD1222 COVID-19 vaccine (dated by TCRdb to the early 2020s). About the investigation overall: A total of 240 or so trial participants underwent TCR sequencing, of whom approximately 200 had received two doses of AZD1222 and about 25 had received two doses of the MenACWY control vaccine. Trial participants were enrolled by age into subgroups of 18-55, 56-69 and 70-plus years, and about 150, 27 and 61 TCR-sequenced participants, respectively, were included in these subgroups.

The time point label on this specimen signifies: about 28 days (+/-7) after the second vaccine dose. AZD1222 recipients given second doses at about 4 weeks or at about 12 weeks were pooled, since spike-specific TCR depth and breadth were not found to differ between the two schedules. Samples from vaccinated people were obtained from the UK trials COV001 and COV002, which included a single-blind randomized controlled phase 2/3 trial of AZD1222 (ChAdOx1 nCoV-19) in healthy adults. Trial participant PBMC samples were collected at day 0 and day 28 after the second dose for TCRbeta chain sequencing. Study-level results and caveats: Conclusions about previously exposed vaccinees were limited because only 5 or 6 AZD1222 recipients were SARS-CoV-2 seropositive at baseline. The whole spike protein was spanned by vaccine-associated CD4 TCRs, and dominant responses were seen in regions 160-218 and 743-854. After two AZD1222 doses, spike-specific TCR breadth and depth were significantly higher than at day 0 and than in MenACWY recipients. Participants were mostly white British and included more females than males, and it was suggested by the authors that clonal diversity may have been underestimated. In the small 56-69-year group, the increase in depth fell short of significance, most likely because of low power. Nearly half of unique spike-specific TCRs reportedly recognized epitopes outside regions mutated in the B.1.351 and B.1.1.7 variants. Because no day 14 peak-response samples were available, the repertoires could be characterized only after the peak T cell response.

The CDR3 regions of human TCRbeta chains were analyzed by immunosequencing. As for the original processing: TCRs in the repertoires were compared against a reference library of SARS-CoV-2-specific TCRs that had been generated with the MIRA antigen-specificity platform. Breadth was defined as the fraction of unique TCRs that were SARS-CoV-2-associated, and depth was defined as the fraction of total T cells that were SARS-CoV-2-associated. Each spike-specific TCR was assigned to its reactive spike region and to a CD4 or CD8 class using the MIRA data. Log10-transformed breadth and depth values were compared by one-way ANOVA with Sidak's multiple comparisons tests. In its TCRdb copy, this immuneACCESS table keeps in-frame sequences only and misses some clones. Where compared with another copy, unresolved V genes explain less than half of these, and the others have no known cause. The V and J calls and clone size were taken over from that table, and D and trimming were inferred from the DNA. Here the sample has around 170,000 clones; roughly 88% occur a single time. The ten largest make up 11% of the sample.

The sequence joins TRBV3-1 (or the pseudogene TRBV3-2) to TRBJ2-1; no D gene is confidently identified. This clonotype was obtained from an adult who received the AZD1222 COVID-19 vaccine. Sample: peripheral blood, taken 28 days after the second AZD1222 dose. CDR3 protein: CASSRGVVAGQFF. The DNA sequence reads TGTGCCAGCAGCCGTGGAGTAGTAGCCGGGCAGTTCTTC.